This entry describes one T cell receptor (beta chain). What it binds is not known. TCR beta libraries were made by quantitative 5'-RACE with molecular barcodes. TCRdb passed the 5' RACE reads through MiXCR, listing each CDR3 protein once. The sample consists of 470,000 or so distinct CDR3 sequences, 25% to 30% of them appearing once. This sample is part of a study of CD8 T cells in ankylosing spondylitis. Study-level points and caveats: Significant enrichment of disease-linked clones was reportedly seen in matched ankylosing spondylitis synovial fluid. Apparently characteristic of ankylosing spondylitis blood was a TCR beta motif (eight highly homologous variants). As for the disease-linked clones, they showed a CD8+ phenotype and occurred at relatively low frequencies in peripheral blood. Certain motif variants had earlier appeared in reactive arthritis synovial fluid and blood.

Germline CDR1 is LGHDT and CDR2 is YNNKEL (reference sequence). The CDR3 is made up of 13 amino acids. V lost 4 bases, J lost 6 bases, and 10 bases lay in between. The chain uses TRBV3-1 and TRBJ2-1; D gene uncertain. The sequencing sample was made of blood, either unsorted or a sorted T cell fraction (not recorded which). This receptor was identified in a male donor with ankylosing spondylitis. The CDR3 DNA sequence: TGTGCCAGCAGCCGACGAGAAACCAATGAGCAGTTCTTC. It yields the protein CASSRRETNEQFF.